Detailed here is one TCR beta chain. The data are from a study of blood T cell repertoires in COVID-19. The wider study: The United States, Italy and Spain were the sources of the acute and convalescent COVID-19 samples. From T cells, B-cell-depleted T cells, or PBMCs came the material, which was cDNA or gDNA.

The CDR3 consists of 15 residues. Trimming removed 1 base from V and 7 bases from J; junction bases left unmatched: 9. Germline V gene lookup returns CDR1 SGHTS and CDR2 YDEGEE. Per the original methods: Estimated nucleated cell counts came from reference gene primer amplification. This table comes from immunoSEQ multiplex PCR, and its TCRdb copy is limited to in-frame clones, with some not included. V, J and clone size are those of that table, while D and trimming were read from the DNA. The sample consists of around 200,000 clones, approximately 90% of them appearing once. The sequence was collected from a woman under 30 who had recovered from COVID-19. J is TRBJ2-7 and V is TRBV5-8, with 9 bases fitting TRBD2. Source material: peripheral blood. CDR3 nucleotide sequence: TGTGCCAGCAGCTTGATAGGACAGCGGGGGGTTGAGCAGTACGTC. It codes for CASSLIGQRGVEQYV.